The count of the clone carrying this T cell receptor (beta chain) is one. Its antigen is unknown. This table comes from immunoSEQ multiplex PCR, and its TCRdb copy is limited to in-frame clones, with some not included. The top ten hold around 4.5% of the sample, which has about 130,000 clones, 90% seen once. These data come from a study of T cell responses to AZD1222 COVID-19 vaccine. Study-wide points: When two AZD1222 doses had been given, Spike-specific TCR breadth and depth rose. Donors were mostly white British, more females; clonal diversity possibly underestimated. As reported, nearly half of all spike-specific TCRs target variant regions that are unmutated.

Germline V gene data show CDR1 as SGHKS and CDR2 as YYEKEE (reference sequence). V shed 4 bases and J shed 4 bases, with 15 bases lying between them. The CDR3 spans 15 residues. J is TRBJ1-3 and V is TRBV5-5; D may be TRBD1 (5 bases). The receptor comes from an adult in good health. The material sequenced was peripheral blood, taken on day 0 of MenACWY control vaccination. The chain's CDR3 is CASSGRRDHGNTIYF. CDR3 sequence (DNA): TGTGCCAGCAGCGGACGACGGGACCACGGAAACACCATATATTTT.